These 3 T cell receptor beta chains share one sample of origin, sequenced in a study of blood T cell repertoires in COVID-19. Using immunoSEQ multiplex PCR, the repertoire was profiled, and TCRdb retains in-frame clones only, with some absent. The sample lists around 370,000 clones; roughly 86% were seen once. The sample taken for sequencing was peripheral blood. The source is a woman between 65 and 79 years old with COVID-19, enrolled during active disease.

This sequence joins TRBV10-3 and TRBJ2-7; 12 bases line up with TRBD2. Germline lookup yields CDR1 ENHRY and CDR2 SYGVKD. V lost 11 bases to trimming and J lost 3 bases; unmatched junction nucleotides: 5. CDR3 length: 13 amino acids. In DNA form, the CDR3 reads TGTGCCGTACTAGCGGGGGGAAGCTACGAGCAGTACTTC. Encoded protein: CAVLAGGSYEQYF.

This chain links TRBV27 with TRBJ1-2; D perhaps matches TRBD1 (6 bases). CDR1 and CDR2 from the germline V gene are MNHEY and SMNVEV (reference sequence). Trimming took off 4 bases at V and 6 bases at J, with 12 bases between the two ends. This CDR3 contains 13 residues. The CDR3: CASSWGQGNGYTF. CDR3 DNA: TGTGCCAGCAGTTGGGGGCAGGGAAATGGCTACACCTTC.

The chain joins TRBV19 to TRBJ1-2; TRBD1 agrees at 8 bases. V shed 5 bases, J shed 3 bases, and the junction held 5 bases outside the gene matches. The CDR3 is 14 amino acids. Looked up from germline, CDR1 is LNHDA and CDR2 is SQIVND (reference sequence). In DNA, the CDR3 is TGTGCCAGTAGTGCCTCAGGGGGCGACTATGGCTACACCTTC. Amino acid sequence: CASSASGGDYGYTF.